This T cell receptor (beta chain) derives from a study of CD8+ T cells in alopecia areata (dated by TCRdb to 2016 to 2019). For the study in its entirety: The treated patients took part in an open-label pilot trial in which moderate-to-severe alopecia areata was treated with oral tofacitinib at 5 to 10 mg twice daily. Patients stayed on tofacitinib for 6 to 18 months and then had 6 months of follow-up off drug so that delayed response and recurrence could be assessed. The study used high-throughput TCRbeta sequencing to examine T cell clonal expansion in alopecia areata, in both the C3H/HeJ mouse model and human patients. In humans, TCRbeta sequencing was performed on scalp tissue and on sorted CD4+ and CD8+ peripheral blood T cells from healthy controls and from patients with patchy or totalis/universalis alopecia areata. Biopsies were taken from tofacitinib-treated patients at baseline and again at 4 and 24 weeks into treatment, and several of those patients also had a later scalp biopsy. Clonality in the scalp was compared among normal scalp (n=4), patchy alopecia areata scalp (n=8), and alopecia totalis/universalis scalp (n=8). The RNA source kit depended on sample type: the PAXgene miRNA kit for fixed scalp, the miRNeasy kit for PBMCs, and the RNeasy kit for mouse skin. TCRbeta CDR3 regions were amplified by immunoSEQ multiplex PCR with 35 Vbeta forward and 13 Jbeta reverse primers. Broad study findings and their caveats: Resident alphabeta T cells in normal human skin are also sequenced, complicating scalp TCR repertoire analysis, unlike mouse skin dominated by gammadelta T cells. TCR sequences shared between patients were less clear than in mice, possibly partly because of HLA diversity in the patient population. Higher clonality and more expanded CD8+ clones were observed in lesional scalp than in normal scalp, particularly in alopecia totalis/universalis, a finding suggestive of antigenic drive.

Regarding this clone: The specificity of this receptor is unknown. Its ends do not fully match the called genes, so a read error is possible.

The protocol used for the library was the immunoSEQ multiplex PCR assay. RNA was extracted from all samples and reverse transcribed into cDNA, which served as template for TCR sequencing. SuperScript III was used for first-strand cDNA synthesis, primed with a 2:1 mix of oligo-dT and random hexamers. A synthetic immune receptor repertoire was used to assess amplification bias, and residual bias was removed computationally. As for how the authors treated the data: Raw reads were preprocessed to remove errors, and CDR3 was defined by IMGT conventions from the conserved cysteine to phenylalanine. Clonality was computed by normalizing Shannon entropy by log2 of the number of productive unique TCRs and subtracting the result from 1. Scalp TCRbeta sequences were cross-referenced with sorted blood CD4 and CD8 repertoires so that the CD4 or CD8 identity of scalp clones could be inferred. The immuneACCESS repertoire file appears here via TCRdb, limited to in-frame rearrangements. These files lack a portion of the clones; in checked studies, under half of the deficit traces to unresolved V genes, and the cause of the others is not known. The V and J calls and clone size are taken from that table; D and trimming were inferred from the DNA. The sample yields more than 95,000 clones; 35% to 45% were counted once. About 1.5% of the sample is in the top ten clones.

CDR1 MNHEY and CDR2 SVGAGI are derived from the germline V gene. The cysteine opens and the phenylalanine closes a CDR3 of 15 amino acids. Kept here is only the CDR3 DNA, which spans 45 bases and is read in frame from base 1. Lesional scalp punch biopsies and peripheral blood were obtained from alopecia areata patients. PBMCs were separated by density centrifugation and stained for CD3, CD4 and CD8, after which CD4+ and CD8+ T cells were sorted on a FACSAria. Here the chain combines TRBV6-5 and TRBJ1-4; the D gene is perhaps TRBD1, on 6 matching bases. Specimen: CD4+ T cells sorted from blood. The TCR was taken from a human donor with alopecia areata. The DNA reads TGTGTCAGCAGTTTTCGACAGGCTACTAATGAAAAACTGTTTTTT. The encoded protein is CVSSFRQATNEKLFF.